This paragraph reports one TCR beta chain. Other DNA sequences within the sample encode an identical CDR3. Between the trimmed V and J ends, which lost 2 bases and 1 base, there was a span of 5 bases. The CDR3 loop spans 13 amino acids. Germline CDR1 LNHDA, CDR2 SQIVND (reference sequence). The sample belongs to a study of control samples from healthy donors and cancer patients. The table came from immunoSEQ multiplex PCR; TCRdb's copy has only in-frame clones and leaves some out. The table lists roughly 170,000 clones, around 94% of them singletons, with roughly 1.3% in the top ten. The material sequenced was blood. The chain recombines TRBV19 with TRBJ1-1, with D unresolved. The source is a woman between 18 and 29 years old in good health. CDR3 DNA sequence: TGTGCCAGTAGTATACGAGGGAACACTGAAGCTTTCTTT. The encoded protein is CASSIRGNTEAFF.